The next 29 T cell receptor beta chains were all read from a single sample in a study of post-analysis software for immune sequencing data. Study results and caveats: TRBV5-6, TRBV5-1 and TRBV20-1 belonged to a set of roughly five TRBV segments that were more frequent in patients than controls.

TCR beta cDNA libraries included unique molecular identifiers. TCRdb ran MiXCR on the PCR reads and lists one entry per CDR3 protein. The sample shows roughly 430,000 distinct CDR3 sequences, 39% of them seen only once. Antigens of these TCRs are unknown. Sequencing input: blood. These receptors were obtained from a girl aged 2 to 10 with multiple sclerosis.

In its sample, this clonotype was seen a few times. This chain links TRBV20-1 with TRBJ2-7; no clear D. This CDR3 has 14 amino acids. V shed 5 bases and J shed 7 bases, with 21 bases lying between them. The germline CDR1 and CDR2 sequences are DFQATT and SNEGSKA (reference sequence). The DNA of the CDR3 is TGCAGTGCTCTCGTGGGCAGGCTACTTGAAGAGCAGTACTTC. Translating gives CSALVGRLLEEQYF.

On this clonotype: At one end, the junction sequence differs from germline, possibly due to a read error. The chain uses TRBV20-1 and TRBJ2-7; no definite D call. The CDR3 consists of 12 residues. Germline V gene data show CDR1 as DFQATT and CDR2 as SNEGSKA (reference sequence). As DNA, the CDR3 is TGCAGGGCTAGGGCAGGCAACTACGAGCAGTACTTC. This encodes CRARAGNYEQYF.

A few counts support this clonotype. The rearrangement uses TRBV6-5 and TRBJ2-5; TRBD1 aligns across 7 bases. The germline CDR1 and CDR2 sequences are MNHEY and SVGAGI. V shed 8 bases, J shed 4 bases, and the junction held 4 bases outside the gene matches. The CDR3 has 12 amino acids. CDR3 residues: CASRRQGETQYF. The CDR3 nucleotides are TGTGCCAGCCGGAGACAGGGAGAGACCCAGTACTTC.

In its sample, this clonotype was seen once. V usage is TRBV11-2 and J usage is TRBJ2-7, with no clear D. This CDR3 comprises 14 residues. Germline V gene data show CDR1 as SGHAT and CDR2 as FQNNGV. The V end was cut by 1 base, the J end by 2 bases, with 9 bases between. The CDR3 region is CASSLVLGPYEQYF. CDR3 DNA sequence: TGTGCCAGCAGCTTAGTCCTGGGTCCCTACGAGCAGTACTTC.

This chain connects TRBV5-1 to TRBJ1-2; TRBD1 aligns across 9 bases. The CDR3 length is 16 residues. J was trimmed by 5 bases and V by 4 bases; bases with no gene match: 12. CDR1 and CDR2 from the germline V gene are SGHRS and YFSETQ. Here the CDR3 reads CASSMAGTGWEYGYTF. CDR3 DNA sequence: TGCGCCAGCAGCATGGCGGGGACAGGGTGGGAGTATGGCTACACCTTC.

The CDR3 is CASTSGRSEQYF. Written as DNA, the CDR3 is TGTGCCAGCACTAGCGGGAGGAGCGAGCAGTACTTC. The J gene is TRBJ2-7, the V gene TRBV6-5, with 11 positions matching TRBD2. The CDR3 is 12 amino acids. With 7 bases clipped from V and 6 bases from J, the junction kept 2 bases outside the gene matches. In germline, CDR1 is MNHEY, CDR2 SVGAGI.

The rearrangement uses TRBV6-6 and TRBJ2-2, with TRBD1 identical over 7 bases. Germline V gene sequence: CDR1 MNHNY, CDR2 SVGAGI (reference sequence). The CDR3 has 16 amino acids. Trimming took 6 bases from V and 0 from J; bases not matched to a gene: 7. The CDR3 DNA sequence: TGTGCCAGCAGCGATAGGACAGGAGCGAACACCGGGGAGCTGTTTTTT. Translated: CASSDRTGANTGELFF.

Many counts were recorded for this clonotype. The genes are TRBV29-1 and TRBJ2-3; TRBD1 is a possible D gene (6 bases). The V gene's germline CDR1 is SQVTM and CDR2 ANQGSEA. This CDR3 is built from 12 residues. V dropped 7 bases and J dropped 2 bases, with 10 bases sitting between them. The CDR3 sequence is CSGWDTTDTQYF. In DNA form, the CDR3 reads TGCAGCGGTTGGGACACCACAGATACGCAGTATTTT.

The rearrangement joins TRBV27 to TRBJ1-1; D unclear. Germline V gene sequence: CDR1 MNHEY, CDR2 SMNVEV (reference sequence). V was clipped by 5 bases and J by 0 bases, with 7 bases between them. The CDR3 sequence is 13 residues long. The CDR3 DNA sequence: TGTGCCAGCAGTGGTACCATGAACACTGAAGCTTTCTTT. Translating gives CASSGTMNTEAFF.

The genes are TRBV20-1 and TRBJ2-7, with 10 positions matching TRBD1. CDR1 is DFQATT, CDR2 SNEGSKA, per germline (reference sequence). Trimming removed 2 bases from V and 0 bases from J; junction bases left unmatched: 4. The CDR3 runs 15 residues. As DNA, the CDR3 is TGCAGTGCTAGACCGGGACAGGGGCGCTCCTACGAGCAGTACTTC. Residues: CSARPGQGRSYEQYF.

This clonotype was detected a few times. J is TRBJ2-7 and V is TRBV7-2; D could derive from TRBD1 or TRBD2 (5 bases each). The J call may be faulty, since TRBJ2-5 better matches the DNA end. Looked up from germline, CDR1 is SGHTA and CDR2 is FQGNSA. The CDR3 loop spans 13 amino acids. CDR3 in DNA: TGTGCCAGCAGCTTAATGGGGGTTGAGACCCAGTACTTC. This sequence encodes CASSLMGVETQYF.

This clonotype was picked up a small number of times. J is TRBJ2-5 and V is TRBV4-1, with D possibly TRBD1 on 6 matching bases. The DNA end favors TRBJ2-7, so the J call may be wrong. Germline values: CDR1 MGHRA, CDR2 YSYEKL. There are 14 residues in the CDR3. The CDR3 region has the DNA TGCGCCAGCAGCCACAATACAGGGTTGGGCGAGCAGTACTTC. Its protein is CASSHNTGLGEQYF.

As concerns this clonotype: One end of the junction varies from germline; a read error may be responsible. This chain connects TRBV12-3 or TRBV12-4 to TRBJ2-3, with 10 nucleotides matching TRBD2. The CDR3 sequence is 14 residues long. In DNA form, the CDR3 reads TGTGCCAGCAGTCCTAGCGGGGGCACAGATGCGCAGTATTTT. Encoded protein: CASSPSGGTDAQYF.

The rearrangement uses TRBV20-1 and TRBJ2-5, with a tentative D call TRBD2 (7 bases). This CDR3 spans 14 amino acids. CDR1 and CDR2 from the germline V gene are DFQATT and SNEGSKA (reference sequence). V dropped 8 bases and J dropped 7 bases, with 23 bases sitting between them. CDR3 residues: CSSYWRGLPGTQYF. CDR3 bases: TGCAGTTCCTACTGGCGGGGGCTTCCGGGGACCCAGTACTTC.

This chain connects TRBV28 to TRBJ2-5; D might be TRBD1 or TRBD2, each matching 6 bases. V dropped 11 bases and J dropped 11 bases, with 36 bases sitting between them. This CDR3 has 17 amino acids. Germline V lookup: CDR1 MDHEN, CDR2 SYDVKM. The CDR3, as DNA: TGTGCCTCCCTGGGACCCAGTTGGGGCAGGGGATCGGGGGAGCAGTACTTC. It yields the protein CASLGPSWGRGSGEQYF.

The chain joins TRBV20-1 to TRBJ1-6; D gene unclear. This CDR3 has 13 amino acids. The V gene lost 4 bases and the J gene lost 4 bases, with 8 bases spanning the gap. Germline V CDR1 and CDR2: DFQATT, SNEGSKA (reference sequence). CDR3 residues: CSATRRYNSPLHF. The CDR3 nucleotides are TGCAGTGCTACCAGGAGATATAATTCACCCCTCCACTTT.

This clonotype was observed a handful of times. V is TRBV10-3 and J is TRBJ2-1; 10 bases match TRBD2. The CDR3 spans 16 residues. Unmatched junction bases numbered 12, after V lost 6 bases and J lost 7 bases. Germline CDR1 reads ENHRY; CDR2 reads SYGVKD. CDR3 in amino acids: CAISGSKAGGWNEQFF. CDR3 bases: TGTGCCATCAGCGGCTCTAAAGCGGGAGGGTGGAATGAGCAGTTCTTC.

V usage is TRBV10-3 and J usage is TRBJ2-7; 7 bases map to TRBD2. CDR1 ENHRY and CDR2 SYGVKD come from the germline V gene. The V segment lost 6 bases and the J segment 2 bases; nucleotides outside the gene matches: 16. The CDR3 has 17 residues. CDR3 nucleotides: TGTGCCATCAGCCCGGACCCCATAGCGGGTGAACCCTACGAGCAGTACTTC. Translating gives CAISPDPIAGEPYEQYF.

This clonotype was detected ten times or more. This chain links TRBV9 with TRBJ2-1; D ambiguous. In germline, CDR1 is SGDLS, CDR2 YYNGEE. There are 11 residues in the CDR3. V gave up 4 bases and J gave up 5 bases, with 4 bases separating them. The CDR3 protein is CASSPHNEQFF. In DNA, the CDR3 is TGTGCCAGCAGCCCCCACAATGAGCAGTTCTTC.

This clonotype was observed a handful of times. This chain connects TRBV28 to TRBJ2-1; 10 bases match TRBD2. This CDR3 region has 17 residues. CDR1 is MDHEN and CDR2 is SYDVKM in the germline V gene. The trim removed 4 bases at V and 2 bases at J, leaving 8 bases unmatched. The CDR3 sequence: CASSSRLTSGPYNEQFF. As DNA, the CDR3 is TGTGCCAGCAGTTCACGCCTGACTAGCGGGCCCTACAATGAGCAGTTCTTC.

The chain has TRBV6-5 and TRBJ1-5; the D is unclear. This CDR3 is built from 14 residues. Trimming left V 6 bases short and J 3 bases short, with 12 bases between. Germline loops: CDR1 MNHEY, CDR2 SVGAGI. The CDR3 nucleotides read TGTGCCAGCAGCCTGGAAAGGGCCAATCAGCCCCAGCATTTT. Protein sequence: CASSLERANQPQHF.

This rearrangement joins TRBV18 to TRBJ2-1, with 8 bases matching TRBD2. J was trimmed by 8 bases and V by 6 bases; bases with no gene match: 9. Germline lookup yields CDR1 KGHSH and CDR2 LQKENI. This CDR3 contains 14 residues. This chain's CDR3 is CASSPSGSGYEQFF. CDR3 DNA: TGTGCCAGCTCCCCCAGCGGGAGTGGGTATGAGCAGTTCTTC.

The CDR3 reads CASSLARLRLAPVDTQYF. CDR3 DNA sequence: TGTGCCAGCAGCTTAGCGCGTTTGAGACTAGCGCCGGTAGATACGCAGTATTTT. V is TRBV7-2 and J is TRBJ2-3; 8 bases are shared with TRBD2. V shed 0 bases and J 5 bases; nucleotides not matched to a gene: 13. This CDR3 contains 18 residues. CDR1 and CDR2 from the germline V gene are SGHTA and FQGNSA.

V and J are TRBV12-3 or TRBV12-4 and TRBJ1-2, with TRBD1 as a possible D gene (5 bases). V dropped 2 bases and J dropped 6 bases, with 13 bases sitting between them. The CDR3 extends over 14 amino acids. The CDR3 DNA is TGTGCCAGCAGTTTACAAGGGGTGACGGATGGCTACACCTTC. Protein: CASSLQGVTDGYTF.

V and J are TRBV20-1 and TRBJ2-7, with D tentatively TRBD1 or TRBD2 (5 bases each). CDR3 length equals 18 residues. Trimming took off 2 bases at V and 0 bases at J, with 23 bases between the two ends. Germline CDR1 and CDR2: DFQATT and SNEGSKA (reference sequence). CDR3 DNA: TGCAGTGCTAGACATTTCTGGGGCCTCTCTGGGAGCTCCTACGAGCAGTACTTC. This encodes CSARHFWGLSGSSYEQYF.

V gene TRBV4-2 combines with J gene TRBJ2-7; D not certain. Per the germline V gene, CDR1 is LGHNA and CDR2 is YNFKEQ. The CDR3 is 17 amino acids. Trimming pared 2 bases from V and 2 bases from J, leaving 19 bases between. CDR3: CASSQFGSGQTAYEQYF. CDR3 nucleotides: TGTGCCAGCAGCCAATTTGGTAGTGGTCAGACGGCCTACGAGCAGTACTTC.

The chain recombines TRBV2 with TRBJ2-7; 9 positions match TRBD1. The CDR3 has 17 amino acids. V lost 5 bases, J lost 2 bases, and 13 bases stayed unmatched. Germline loops: CDR1 SNHLY, CDR2 FYNNEI. This chain's CDR3 is CASSPSGTGPGAYEQYF. The CDR3 bases are TGTGCCAGCAGTCCCTCCGGGACAGGGCCCGGGGCCTACGAGCAGTACTTC.

This clonotype was observed many times. This chain links TRBV29-1 with TRBJ2-7; no reliable D call. Germline CDR1 and CDR2: SQVTM and ANQGSEA. The CDR3 runs 15 residues. V was clipped by 0 bases and J by 7 bases, with 19 bases between them. The CDR3 coding sequence is TGCAGCGTTGAAGAGGGCAAGGCCCCGTATGGGGAGCAGTACTTC. It is translated as CSVEEGKAPYGEQYF.

The chain employs TRBV15 and TRBJ2-1; D is uncertain. The germline V gene has CDR1 LNHNV and CDR2 YYDKDF (reference sequence). This CDR3 contains 17 residues. Trimming left V 0 bases short and J 0 bases short, with 12 bases between. CDR3 sequence reads: CATSRDPPRNSYNEQFF. CDR3 bases: TGTGCCACCAGCAGAGATCCTCCGCGCAACTCCTACAATGAGCAGTTCTTC.